These 25 T cell receptor beta chains were all obtained from the same sample, sequenced in a study of vaccination and CD4 T cells after COVID-19. These receptors' targets are unknown. Cultured CD4+ T cell DNA was sequenced using the Oncomine TCR Beta short-read assay. TCRdb re-called the PCR reads through MiXCR, storing one row per CDR3 protein. The profile shows approximately 10,000 distinct CDR3 sequences, 66% of them singletons. Treatment described: approximately 9-day PBMC culture with coronavirus spike peptide pools or control peptides (ViraFEST assay). The source material was CD4+ T cells from blood, cultured in vitro. Receptors originate from a human donor who had recovered from COVID-19.

The chain carries TRBV15 and TRBJ2-3; 12 positions agree with TRBD2. J gave up 1 base and V 5 bases, and 4 bases lay outside the gene matches. Germline CDR1 and CDR2: LNHNV and YYDKDF (reference sequence). CDR3 length: 16 residues. The CDR3 region has the DNA TGTGCCACCAGCGCCCGACTAGCGGGGGGCACAGATACGCAGTATTTT. Its protein is CATSARLAGGTDTQYF. Full variable domain (remainder filled in from reference TRBV15 and TRBJ2-3): DAMVIQNPRYQVTQFGKPVTLSCSQTLNHNVMYWYQQKSSQAPKLLFHYYDKDFNNEADTPDNFQSRRPNTSFCFLDIRSPGLGDTAMYLCATSARLAGGTDTQYFGPGTRLTVL.

The chain joins TRBV29-1 to TRBJ2-5; tentatively, D is TRBD2 (6 bases). Germline CDR1 SQVTM, CDR2 ANQGSEA. This CDR3 region has 11 residues. Trimming took off 5 bases at V and 5 bases at J, with 9 bases between the two ends. CDR3 nucleotides: TGCAGCGTTTCGAGCGGGGAGACCCAGTACTTC. It specifies CSVSSGETQYF.

The chain joins TRBV7-2 to TRBJ1-5; TRBD1 aligns across 7 bases. Germline CDR1 is SGHTA and CDR2 is FQGNSA. The junction had 5 bases not matched to a gene; V was cut back by 1 base and J by 5 bases. The CDR3 totals 15 residues. DNA of the CDR3: TGTGCCAGCAGCTTAGGACAGGGCTCTTATCAGCCCCAGCATTTT. Its translation is CASSLGQGSYQPQHF.

J is TRBJ2-2 and V is TRBV12-3 or TRBV12-4; either TRBD1 or TRBD2 may supply D (5 bases each). This CDR3 has 16 amino acids. Trimming cost V 5 bases and J 0 bases, with 13 bases left between them. CDR3 sequence (DNA): TGTGCCAGCAGTCGACCGGGACGGGCGAACACCGGGGAGCTGTTTTTT. This translates into CASSRPGRANTGELFF.

The chain links TRBV6-5 to TRBJ1-5; TRBD1 is a possible D gene (6 bases). Between the trimmed V and J ends, which lost 2 bases and 2 bases, there was a span of 28 bases. Germline CDR1 MNHEY, CDR2 SVGAGI. CDR3 length equals 21 residues. The CDR3 loop reads CASSYPTDSSLPADGNQPQHF. The CDR3 nucleotides read TGTGCCAGCAGTTACCCCACGGACAGCTCGCTCCCCGCAGATGGCAATCAGCCCCAGCATTTT.

There are a few counts of this clonotype. This rearrangement joins TRBV5-4 to TRBJ1-4; D perhaps matches TRBD1 (6 bases). Germline lookup yields CDR1 SGHNT and CDR2 YYREEE (reference sequence). This CDR3 comprises 14 residues. Trimming removed 1 base from V and 7 bases from J, with 11 bases in between. The CDR3 sequence is CASSLQGFGEKLFF. The CDR3 DNA is TGTGCCAGCAGCTTGCAGGGGTTTGGTGAAAAACTGTTTTTT.

The chain recombines TRBV19 with TRBJ1-4; tentatively, D is TRBD1 (6 bases). The germline V gene encodes CDR1 LNHDA and CDR2 SQIVND (reference sequence). This CDR3 has 16 amino acids. V lost 1 base, J lost 4 bases, and 13 bases lay in between. The CDR3 DNA sequence: TGTGCCAGTAGTATAGGAACGACAGGACTTAATGAAAAACTGTTTTTT. Protein product: CASSIGTTGLNEKLFF.

This chain links TRBV6-1 with TRBJ1-1; D is ambiguous. Between the trimmed V and J ends, which lost 7 bases and 2 bases, there was a span of 8 bases. Per the germline V gene, CDR1 is MNHNS and CDR2 is SASEGT. This CDR3 is built from 12 residues. Here the CDR3 reads CASKRLNTEAFF. The CDR3 DNA follows: TGTGCCAGCAAACGGTTAAACACTGAAGCTTTCTTT.

This chain connects TRBV6-1 to TRBJ1-3, with 7 bases matching TRBD1. This CDR3 spans 15 amino acids. Germline lookup yields CDR1 MNHNS and CDR2 SASEGT. V lost 6 bases to trimming and J lost 5 bases; unmatched junction nucleotides: 10. The CDR3 nucleotides read TGTGCCAGCAGCCGCGACAGGGACCGACGAAACACCATATATTTT. Its translation: CASSRDRDRRNTIYF.

This clonotype was seen a few times. V gene TRBV6-1 combines with J gene TRBJ2-3; D may be TRBD1 (6 bases). CDR1 MNHNS and CDR2 SASEGT come from the germline V gene. Deletions cut 10 bases from V and 3 bases from J, with 17 bases between. The CDR3 covers 14 residues. The CDR3 region is CATQGILTTDTQYF. CDR3 sequence (DNA): TGTGCCACCCAGGGGATTTTAACGACAGATACGCAGTATTTT.

The gene calls are TRBV20-1 and TRBJ1-5, with TRBD1 as a possible D gene (6 bases). The germline V and J ends were trimmed by 1 base and 0 bases, with 13 bases remaining between them. The germline V gene has CDR1 DFQATT and CDR2 SNEGSKA (reference sequence). CDR3 length equals 16 residues. CDR3 in DNA: TGCAGTGCTAGAGTTGGACAGTCTTATAGCAATCAGCCCCAGCATTTT. It yields the protein CSARVGQSYSNQPQHF.

The J gene is TRBJ1-4, the V gene TRBV18, with D possibly TRBD1 on 5 matching bases. CDR3 length: 15 amino acids. Per the germline V gene, CDR1 is KGHSH and CDR2 is LQKENI. V dropped 0 bases and J dropped 7 bases, with 12 bases sitting between them. The DNA for the CDR3 is TGTGCCAGCTCACCACCGGCCAGGGCGGGTGAAAAACTGTTTTTT. This encodes CASSPPARAGEKLFF.

This clonotype was seen once. The genes are TRBV7-2 and TRBJ1-6, with D possibly TRBD1 on 5 matching bases. Between the trimmed V and J ends, which lost 4 bases and 15 bases, there was a span of 13 bases. This CDR3 spans 12 amino acids. Germline assignment: CDR1 SGHTA and CDR2 FQGNSA. The CDR3 is CASSSPGRRLHF. In DNA form, the CDR3 reads TGTGCCAGCAGCTCCCCGGGACGGCGCCTCCACTTT.

In this sample, this clonotype turned up a few times. CDR3 sequence (DNA): TGTGCCAGCAGCCTGGGGCAGGGGGCAAATTCACCCCTCCACTTT. It codes for CASSLGQGANSPLHF. This chain connects TRBV7-2 to TRBJ1-6, with 8 positions matching TRBD1. V was pared by 5 bases and J by 7 bases, with 7 bases of the junction left unmatched. This CDR3 has 15 residues. The germline V gene has CDR1 SGHTA and CDR2 FQGNSA.

This clonotype was recorded a few times. This sequence joins TRBV5-1 and TRBJ1-1; 7 bases are a match to TRBD1. The germline V gene encodes CDR1 SGHRS and CDR2 YFSETQ. The CDR3 is 14 amino acids. Trimming removed 4 bases from V and 0 bases from J; junction bases left unmatched: 3. In DNA, the CDR3 is TGCGCCAGCAGCGTGACAGGGATGAACACTGAAGCTTTCTTT. This encodes CASSVTGMNTEAFF. The full variable domain, completed using reference TRBV5-1 and TRBJ1-1, is KAGVTQTPRYLIKTRGQQVTLSCSPISGHRSVSWYQQTPGQGLQFLFEYFSETQRNKGNFPGRFSGRQFSNSRSEMNVSTLELGDSALYLCASSVTGMNTEAFFGQGTRLTVV.

CDR3 region: CASSIIGGQYNEQFF. As DNA, the CDR3 is TGTGCCAGTAGTATAATCGGGGGGCAATACAATGAGCAGTTCTTC. The chain combines TRBV19 with TRBJ2-1, with D perhaps TRBD2 (7 bases). V lost 2 bases to trimming and J lost 4 bases, with 12 bases between them. This CDR3 spans 15 amino acids. Germline CDR1 and CDR2: LNHDA and SQIVND (reference sequence).

The chain carries TRBV12-3 or TRBV12-4 and TRBJ1-4; D is unresolved. The CDR3 totals 14 residues. Trimming pared 10 bases from V and 5 bases from J, leaving 17 bases between. The CDR3 bases are TGTGCCACCTCCCGCCGGGAGTCGAATGAAAAACTGTTTTTT. Translation: CATSRRESNEKLFF.

CDR3 DNA sequence: TGTGCCAGCAGGGCGGGGGATAAGGCCAAAAACATTCAGTACTTC. Its translation is CASRAGDKAKNIQYF. The rearrangement uses TRBV12-3 or TRBV12-4 and TRBJ2-4; 7 bases align to TRBD2. The V segment lost 6 bases and the J segment 1 base; nucleotides outside the gene matches: 6. The CDR3 sequence is 15 residues long.

The DNA for the CDR3 is TGCGCCAGCAGCTTGGAGCTCAGCGGGGGGAACACTGAAGCTTTCTTT. This sequence encodes CASSLELSGGNTEAFF. The chain links TRBV5-1 to TRBJ1-1; weak D call: TRBD1 (5 bases). The ends were cut back, 0 bases at V and 1 base at J, with 13 bases in the middle. Germline V gene sequence: CDR1 SGHRS, CDR2 YFSETQ. The CDR3 covers 16 residues. Supplemented by reference TRBV5-1 and TRBJ1-1, the full variable domain reads KAGVTQTPRYLIKTRGQQVTLSCSPISGHRSVSWYQQTPGQGLQFLFEYFSETQRNKGNFPGRFSGRQFSNSRSEMNVSTLELGDSALYLCASSLELSGGNTEAFFGQGTRLTVV.

The chain has TRBV7-6 and TRBJ1-5, with a weak D call TRBD1 (5 bases). Looked up from germline, CDR1 is SGHVS and CDR2 is FNYEAQ. With 3 bases removed from V and 4 bases from J, the gap between germline ends came to 13 bases. This CDR3 region has 15 residues. In DNA, the CDR3 is TGTGCCAGCAGCTTGGGGACCCATGGGAATCAGCCCCAGCATTTT. Encoded protein: CASSLGTHGNQPQHF.

The rearrangement uses TRBV6-1 and TRBJ2-7; D not certain. CDR3 size: 12 residues. V was pared by 7 bases and J by 0 bases, with 7 bases between. Germline CDR1 MNHNS, CDR2 SASEGT. The DNA of the CDR3 is TGTGCCAGCAAACGTACCTCCTACGAGCAGTACTTC. Translation gives CASKRTSYEQYF.

Of note for this clonotype: The junction and the germline gene differ at one end; a read error may be behind it. V is TRBV4-2 and J is TRBJ2-3; D is possibly TRBD2 (6 bases). Germline CDR1 reads LGHNA; CDR2 reads YNFKEQ. The CDR3 consists of 13 residues. The CDR3 sequence is CASSQRAGDTQYF. DNA for the CDR3: TGTGCCAGTAGCCAGCGGGCGGGGGATACGCAGTATTTT.

The J gene is TRBJ1-4, the V gene TRBV28; weak D call: TRBD1 (6 bases). V dropped 5 bases and J dropped 4 bases, with 17 bases sitting between them. The CDR3 loop spans 16 amino acids. Germline CDR1 is MDHEN and CDR2 is SYDVKM. The CDR3 sequence is CASSGAARGGNEKLFF. The CDR3 coding sequence is TGTGCCAGCAGTGGAGCCGCACGAGGGGGTAATGAAAAACTGTTTTTT. The whole variable domain, remainder taken from reference TRBV28 and TRBJ1-4, is DVKVTQSSRYLVKRTGEKVFLECVQDMDHENMFWYRQDPGLGLRLIYFSYDVKMKEKGDIPEGYSVSREKKERFSLILESASTNQTSMYLCASSGAARGGNEKLFFGSGTQLSVL.

This clonotype is labeled as medium-sized (0.01 to 0.1%). The rearrangement uses TRBV3-1 and TRBJ1-6; TRBD1 is a possible D gene (5 bases). The length of the CDR3 is 16 residues. Trimming removed 2 bases from V and 6 bases from J, with 14 bases in between. The germline CDR1 and CDR2 sequences are LGHDT and YNNKEL (reference sequence). The CDR3 sequence: CASSQNLHGGNSPLHF. CDR3 nucleotide sequence: TGTGCCAGCAGCCAAAACCTCCACGGGGGTAATTCACCCCTCCACTTT. The whole variable domain, filled in from reference TRBV3-1 and TRBJ1-6, reads DTAVSQTPKYLVTQMGNDKSIKCEQNLGHDTMYWYKQDSKKFLKIMFSYNNKELIINETVPNRFSPKSPDKAHLNLHINSLELGDSAVYFCASSQNLHGGNSPLHFGNGTRLTVT.

This chain uses TRBV30 with TRBJ1-1; tentative D call: TRBD1 (5 bases). This CDR3 contains 12 residues. V dropped 4 bases and J dropped 3 bases, with 9 bases sitting between them. The V gene's germline CDR1 is GTSNPN and CDR2 SVGIG (reference sequence). CDR3 bases: TGTGCCTGGAAGGGACCCCACACTGAAGCTTTCTTT. The encoded protein is CAWKGPHTEAFF.